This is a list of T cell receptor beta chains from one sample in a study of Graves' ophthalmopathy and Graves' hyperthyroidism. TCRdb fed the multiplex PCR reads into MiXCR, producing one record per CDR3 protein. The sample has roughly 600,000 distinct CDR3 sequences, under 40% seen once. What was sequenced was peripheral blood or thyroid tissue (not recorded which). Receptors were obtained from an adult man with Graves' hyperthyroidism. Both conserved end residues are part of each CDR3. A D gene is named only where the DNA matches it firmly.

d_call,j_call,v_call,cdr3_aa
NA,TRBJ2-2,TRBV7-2,CASSTWGTGTSNTGELFF
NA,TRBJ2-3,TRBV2,CASTSGTDTQYF
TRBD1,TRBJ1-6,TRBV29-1,CSVGQGPDSPLHF
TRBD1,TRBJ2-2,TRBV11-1,CASRLGQGLPGELFF
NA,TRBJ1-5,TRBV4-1,CASSQEKQGFAQPQHF
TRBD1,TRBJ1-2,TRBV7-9,CASSFSGTGIFGGYTF
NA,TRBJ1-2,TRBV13,CASSLGASYGYTF
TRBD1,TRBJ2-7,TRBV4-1,CASSPWTGSEQYF
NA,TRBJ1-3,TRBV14,CASSLSALVTDTIYF
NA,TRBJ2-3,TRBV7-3,CASSLRPGDTQYF
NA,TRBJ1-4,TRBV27,CASSLRPGGEKLFF
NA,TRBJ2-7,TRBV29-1,CSVEGRAEQYF
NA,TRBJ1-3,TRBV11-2,CASSLVARSSGNTIYF
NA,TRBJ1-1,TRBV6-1,CASRTYDRNTEAFF
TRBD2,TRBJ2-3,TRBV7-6,CASSLGGRGTDTQYF
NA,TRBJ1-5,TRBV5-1,CASSLNGNRNQPQHF
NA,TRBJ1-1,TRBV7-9,CASSLVLLGKQNTEAFF
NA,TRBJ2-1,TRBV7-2,CASSVPVLSEQFF
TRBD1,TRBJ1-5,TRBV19,CASSLETGSNQPQHF
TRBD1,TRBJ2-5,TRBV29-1,CSVDSGTGGAYLETQYF
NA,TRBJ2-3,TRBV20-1,CSARDLWEKGETDTQYF
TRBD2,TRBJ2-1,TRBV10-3,CAISDPLAGGFNEQFF
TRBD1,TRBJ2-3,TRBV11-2,CASSTPGTGGVDTQYF
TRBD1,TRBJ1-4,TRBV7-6,CASSSFPGTGDEKLFF
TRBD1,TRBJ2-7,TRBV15,CATSIEQGVSYGQYF
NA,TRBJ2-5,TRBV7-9,CASSSPINRLVYGETQYF
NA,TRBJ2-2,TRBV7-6,CASSLLRKDTGELFF
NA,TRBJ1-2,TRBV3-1,CASSQVRAEGGYTF